The count of the clone carrying this T cell receptor (beta chain) is one. The entry originates in a study of shared T cell receptors in the human thymus. The germline V gene encodes CDR1 MNHNS and CDR2 SASEGT. Germline trimming cut 6 bases from V and 3 bases from J; bases unmatched to any gene: 9. The CDR3 sequence is 15 residues long. The repertoire was sequenced with immunoSEQ multiplex PCR; TCRdb's copy has only in-frame clones and lacks some. Of 500,000 to 850,000 clones listed, 87% were seen once; the top ten hold roughly 0.0089%. This sample was shared with a second study, whose subject was human thymus T cells. That source reports: Samples came from healthy Finnish infants during open corrective cardiac surgery. Resections obtained during corrective heart surgery supplied the thymus tissue. Gene usage for V and J segments appeared biased in thymic and blood repertoires. The related literature has documented a marked overlap of thymic repertoires among unrelated individuals.

The receptor was derived from a boy in the first two years of life with a congenital heart defect. V and J are TRBV6-1 and TRBJ2-7; 9 bases line up with TRBD1. Sample: thymocytes. Here the CDR3 DNA reads TGTGCCAGCAGGCCCCGGGACAGGGAGATCTACGAGCAGTACTTC. It specifies CASRPRDREIYEQYF.